This TCR beta chain was captured in a study of OX40 agonist ivuxolimab in advanced cancers. Trimming cost V 3 bases and J 7 bases, with 7 bases left between them. Germline V CDR1 and CDR2: SGHVS, FQNEAQ. This CDR3 region has 13 residues. Whole-study findings and limits: Clonal expansion by week 6 occurred in CD4+ and CD8+ blood T cells (at 0.1 to 3.0 mg/kg).

TCRdb keeps only in-frame clones here, not all; method: immunoSEQ multiplex PCR. The sample includes under 80,000 clones, approximately 78% of them seen just once. With regard to this clone: No antigen is known for it.

The chain joins TRBV7-8 to TRBJ1-6, with D unclear. The material was CD4+ or CD8+ T cells sorted from blood, obtained in a trial of the OX40 agonist ivuxolimab. The sequence came from an adult with an advanced solid tumor such as melanoma, head and neck, liver or kidney cancer. The CDR3 sequence is CASSFTGNSPLHF. The CDR3 DNA reads as TGTGCCAGCAGCTTTACCGGGAATTCACCCCTCCACTTT.